These 15 T cell receptor beta chains came from one sample sequenced in a study of T cells after yellow fever vaccination. TCRdb re-called the 5' RACE reads through MiXCR, storing one row per CDR3 protein. The sample consists of some 340,000 distinct CDR3 sequences, 9.5% to 12% of them appearing once. Sequenced material: CD4+ T cells sorted from PBMCs, taken 45 days after the yellow fever booster vaccination. Receptor source: a man between 18 and 29 years old who received the YFV17D yellow fever vaccine.

This clonotype has just a few counts. The genes are TRBV6-5 and TRBJ1-4; possible D gene TRBD1, 6 bases. Trimming took 5 bases from V and 7 from J, leaving 17 bases between them. CDR1 is MNHEY, CDR2 SVGAGI, per germline. CDR3 length: 15 amino acids. The CDR3 DNA reads as TGTGCCAGCAGTACGGAAGGGGGAATCATTGAAAAACTGTTTTTT. It encodes CASSTEGGIIEKLFF.

V usage is TRBV7-9 and J usage is TRBJ2-1; TRBD1 agrees at 10 bases. Germline assignment: CDR1 SEHNR and CDR2 FQNEAQ (reference sequence). The CDR3 length is 16 residues. V dropped 4 bases and J dropped 10; count of bases not matched to a gene: 13. This chain's CDR3 is CASSSGRDRGYYEQFF. CDR3 sequence (DNA): TGTGCCAGCAGCTCAGGCCGGGACAGGGGATACTACGAGCAGTTCTTC.

V is TRBV20-1 and J is TRBJ2-1; TRBD1 agrees at 7 bases. Germline values: CDR1 DFQATT, CDR2 SNEGSKA (reference sequence). This CDR3 spans 14 amino acids. Germline trimming cut 5 bases from V and 7 bases from J; bases unmatched to any gene: 11. CDR3 protein: CSAGRQGTLNEQFF. The CDR3 nucleotides read TGCAGTGCTGGTCGACAGGGAACGTTGAATGAGCAGTTCTTC.

The chain is built from TRBV4-3 and TRBJ2-4; possible D gene TRBD2, 5 bases. The CDR3 contains 15 residues. The V gene's germline CDR1 is LGHNA and CDR2 YSLEER. Trimming removed 4 bases from V and 5 bases from J, with 15 bases in between. CDR3 region: CASSLYGKGENIQYF. CDR3 coding DNA: TGCGCCAGCAGCCTATACGGGAAGGGAGAAAACATTCAGTACTTC.

The sample holds many counts of this clonotype. The CDR3 DNA reads TGTGCCAGCAGCTCGGGCAATCAGCCCCAGCATTTT. Amino acid sequence: CASSSGNQPQHF. V usage is TRBV7-2 and J usage is TRBJ1-5; no reliable D call. The CDR3 consists of 12 residues. V dropped 4 bases and J dropped 2 bases, with 3 bases sitting between them. The V gene's germline CDR1 is SGHTA and CDR2 FQGNSA.

This clonotype was detected ten times or more. V is TRBV7-9 and J is TRBJ2-3; 9 nucleotides align to TRBD2. Trimming at V came to 3 bases and at J to 3 bases, leaving 10 bases not matched to a gene. The V gene's germline CDR1 is SEHNR and CDR2 FQNEAQ (reference sequence). CDR3 length: 17 residues. CDR3 bases: TGTGCCAGCAGCTTCAGTCGGCTAGCGGGGTCAACAGATACGCAGTATTTT. Residues: CASSFSRLAGSTDTQYF.

The chain recombines TRBV5-6 with TRBJ1-1, with D unresolved. CDR1 and CDR2 (germline): SGHDT, YYEEEE. Trimming shortened V by 4 bases and J by 0 bases, and 7 bases separated the two germline ends. The CDR3 sequence is 13 residues long. The DNA for the CDR3 is TGTGCCAGCAGCCGATTAATGAACACTGAAGCTTTCTTT. Translation: CASSRLMNTEAFF.

Note on this clonotype: Mismatch with germline at one junction end may stem from a read error. CDR3 protein: CASSGWGNTEAFF. DNA for the CDR3: TGTGCCAGCAGTGGCTGGGGGAACACTGAGGCTTTCTTT. The V gene is TRBV2, the J gene TRBJ1-1; maybe TRBD1 (5 bases). Germline CDR1 and CDR2: SNHLY and FYNNEI. This CDR3 spans 13 amino acids.

The chain couples TRBV5-4 to TRBJ2-1; TRBD1 matches 10 bases. The junction had 10 bases not matched to a gene; V was cut back by 0 bases and J by 10 bases. Looked up from germline, CDR1 is SGHNT and CDR2 is YYREEE (reference sequence). The CDR3 is 16 amino acids. This CDR3 reads CASSLEAGTGAGEQFF. The CDR3 DNA is TGTGCCAGCAGCTTGGAAGCCGGGACAGGGGCAGGAGAGCAGTTCTTC.

V and J are TRBV19 and TRBJ1-2; D gene unclear. The germline V gene has CDR1 LNHDA and CDR2 SQIVND (reference sequence). This CDR3 is built from 12 residues. Deletions cut 3 bases from V and 5 bases from J, with 7 bases between. Written as DNA, the CDR3 is TGTGCCAGTAGTATGGCCGGGTATGGCTACACCTTC. Residues: CASSMAGYGYTF. The full variable domain, its missing parts supplied by reference TRBV19 and TRBJ1-2, is DGGITQSPKYLFRKEGQNVTLSCEQNLNHDAMYWYRQDPGQGLRLIYYSQIVNDFQKGDIAEGYSVSREKKESFPLTVTSAQKNPTAFYLCASSMAGYGYTFGSGTRLTVV.

A note on this clonotype: At one of its ends the junction is not consistent with the germline gene, which may arise from a read error. This sequence joins TRBV7-6 and TRBJ2-5, with 7 nucleotides matching TRBD2. This CDR3 contains 13 residues. Germline CDR1 reads SGHVS; CDR2 reads FNYEAQ. For the CDR3, the DNA is TGTGCCAGCAGTTTAGGACTAGACGAGACCCAGTACTTC. Residues: CASSLGLDETQYF. The full variable domain, completed using reference TRBV7-6 and TRBJ2-5, is GAGVSQSPRYKVTKRGQDVALRCDPISGHVSLYWYRQALGQGPEFLTYFNYEAQQDKSGLPNDRFSAERPEGSISTLTIQRTEQRDSAMYRCASSLGLDETQYFGPGTRLLVL.

The CDR3 DNA is TGTGCCAGCAAGGGGGGAACTAACTATGGCTACACCTTC. Protein sequence: CASKGGTNYGYTF. The rearrangement uses TRBV27 and TRBJ1-2, with TRBD1 as a possible D gene (6 bases). Per the germline V gene, CDR1 is MNHEY and CDR2 is SMNVEV (reference sequence). Trimming removed 7 bases from V and 0 bases from J, with 9 bases in between. The CDR3 totals 13 residues.

The sample holds a few counts of this clonotype. This chain joins TRBV21-1 and TRBJ1-4; the table's TRBD1 call for D was not verified on the DNA. TRBV21-1 corresponds to a pseudogene. CDR3 length: 15 residues. The CDR3 loop is CASSKTTGRDEKLFF. The CDR3 nucleotides are TGTGCCAGCAGCAAGACGACAGGGCGGGATGAAAAACTGTTTTTT.

The chain uses TRBV11-3 and TRBJ2-5; TRBD2 is a possible D gene (6 bases). V gave up 5 bases and J gave up 7 bases, with 20 bases separating them. There are 15 residues in the CDR3. In germline, CDR1 is SGHNT, CDR2 YENEEA. The CDR3 is CASSHLGRGETTQYF. Written as DNA, the CDR3 is TGTGCCAGCAGCCACTTGGGACGCGGGGAGACGACCCAGTACTTC.

This clonotype has at least ten counts. The chain is built from TRBV9 and TRBJ2-1; 11 bases match TRBD2. Germline V gene lookup returns CDR1 SGDLS and CDR2 YYNGEE. CDR3 size: 18 residues. Trimming at V came to 4 bases and at J to 7 bases, leaving 16 bases not matched to a gene. The CDR3 is CASSPPLGASGGYNEQFF. The CDR3 region has the DNA TGTGCCAGCAGCCCTCCCCTGGGGGCTAGCGGGGGGTATAATGAGCAGTTCTTC.